Shown below are 6 T cell receptor beta chains from a single sample sequenced in a study of PD-1 blockade in classical Hodgkin lymphoma. Repertoires were generated with immunoSEQ multiplex PCR, while TCRdb's copy carries only in-frame clones and drops some. Among approximately 160,000 clones listed, around 73% were seen once. Each patient experienced a relapse that followed autologous stem cell transplantation, and brentuximab vedotin exposure varied. Source: peripheral blood mononuclear cells (PBMCs), taken before the second cycle of nivolumab. The receptor set was obtained from a human donor with classical Hodgkin lymphoma.

This sequence joins TRBV4-3 and TRBJ1-1; 10 positions match TRBD1. Trimming at V came to 3 bases and at J to 6 bases, leaving 4 bases not matched to a gene. CDR3 length equals 14 residues. Germline V gives CDR1 LGHNA, CDR2 YSLEER. This chain's CDR3 is CASSHLTGGAEAFF. The CDR3 coding sequence is TGCGCCAGCAGCCATTTGACAGGGGGCGCTGAAGCTTTCTTT.

This clone was detected only a few times. The chain combines TRBV6-1 with TRBJ2-7; possible D gene TRBD2, 6 bases. The germline V gene encodes CDR1 MNHNS and CDR2 SASEGT. The ends were cut back, 4 bases at V and 2 bases at J, with 15 bases in the middle. The CDR3 totals 15 residues. The CDR3 DNA sequence: TGTGCCAGCAGTGGCCCCCGGGAGATAGCCTACGAGCAGTACTTC. It yields the protein CASSGPREIAYEQYF.

The rearrangement uses TRBV6-6 and TRBJ1-1, with D tentatively TRBD1 (6 bases). This CDR3 has 11 residues. The V gene lost 6 bases and the J gene lost 7 bases, with 9 bases spanning the gap. Germline V gene lookup returns CDR1 MNHNY and CDR2 SVGAGI (reference sequence). The CDR3 protein is CASRGQYEAFF. The CDR3 coding sequence is TGTGCCAGCAGAGGACAGTATGAAGCTTTCTTT.

In nucleotides, the CDR3 is TGTGCCAGCAATCTTTGGGGGGAGGGGAATGAGCAGTTCTTC. This translates into CASNLWGEGNEQFF. The chain joins TRBV28 to TRBJ2-1; 7 positions match TRBD2. J lost 7 bases, V lost 7 bases, and 10 bases had no gene match. The CDR3 spans 14 residues. CDR1 is MDHEN, CDR2 SYDVKM, per germline.

This sequence joins TRBV5-1 and TRBJ1-1; 8 bases match TRBD1. The CDR3 runs 14 residues. Germline-derived CDR1 and CDR2 are SGHRS and YFSETQ. J gave up 5 bases and V 3 bases, and 6 bases lay outside the gene matches. CDR3 protein: CASSSGQGGTEAFF. CDR3 nucleotides: TGCGCCAGCAGCTCAGGACAGGGAGGGACTGAAGCTTTCTTT.

This chain connects TRBV7-2 to TRBJ1-1; D may be TRBD1 (6 bases). The germline V and J ends were trimmed by 8 bases and 7 bases, with 11 bases remaining between them. The CDR3 is 11 residues long. Per the germline V gene, CDR1 is SGHTA and CDR2 is FQGNSA. The DNA of the CDR3 is TGTGCCAGCCTCAAGACAGGTGAAGCTTTCTTT. Its protein product is CASLKTGEAFF.